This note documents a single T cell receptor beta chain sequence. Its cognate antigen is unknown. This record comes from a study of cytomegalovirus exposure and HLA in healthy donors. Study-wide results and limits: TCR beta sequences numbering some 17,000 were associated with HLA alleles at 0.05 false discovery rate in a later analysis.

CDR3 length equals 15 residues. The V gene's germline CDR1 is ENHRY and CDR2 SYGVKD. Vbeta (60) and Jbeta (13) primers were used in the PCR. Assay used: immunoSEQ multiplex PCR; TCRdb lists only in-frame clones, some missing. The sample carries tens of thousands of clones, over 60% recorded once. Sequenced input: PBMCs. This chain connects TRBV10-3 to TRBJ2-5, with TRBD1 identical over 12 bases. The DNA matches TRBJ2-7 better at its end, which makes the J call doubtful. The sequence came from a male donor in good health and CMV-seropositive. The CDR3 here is CAISVGTGGTYEQYF. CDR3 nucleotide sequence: TGTGCCATCAGTGTGGGGACAGGGGGCACCTACGAGCAGTACTTC.